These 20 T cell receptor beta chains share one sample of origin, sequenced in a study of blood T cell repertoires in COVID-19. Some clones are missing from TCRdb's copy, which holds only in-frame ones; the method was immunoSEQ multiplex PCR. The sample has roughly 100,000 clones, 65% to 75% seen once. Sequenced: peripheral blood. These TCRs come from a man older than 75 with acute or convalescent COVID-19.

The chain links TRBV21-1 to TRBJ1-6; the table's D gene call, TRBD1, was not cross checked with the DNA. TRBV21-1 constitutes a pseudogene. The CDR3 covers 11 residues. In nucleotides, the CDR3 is TGTGCCAGTTACAGGGGTTCACCCCTCCACTTT. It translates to CASYRGSPLHF.

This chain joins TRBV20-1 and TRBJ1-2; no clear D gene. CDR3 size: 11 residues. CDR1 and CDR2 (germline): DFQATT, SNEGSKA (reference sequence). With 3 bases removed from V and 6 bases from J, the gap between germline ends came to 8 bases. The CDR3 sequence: CSARDSDGYTF. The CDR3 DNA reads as TGCAGTGCTAGGGACTCGGATGGCTACACCTTC.

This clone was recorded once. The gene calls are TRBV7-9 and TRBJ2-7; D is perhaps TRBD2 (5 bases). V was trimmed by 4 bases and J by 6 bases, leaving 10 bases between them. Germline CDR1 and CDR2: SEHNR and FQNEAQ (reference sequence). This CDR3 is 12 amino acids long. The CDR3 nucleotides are TGTGCCAGCAGCTCGGGCCGGGGCGAGCAGTACTTC. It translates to CASSSGRGEQYF.

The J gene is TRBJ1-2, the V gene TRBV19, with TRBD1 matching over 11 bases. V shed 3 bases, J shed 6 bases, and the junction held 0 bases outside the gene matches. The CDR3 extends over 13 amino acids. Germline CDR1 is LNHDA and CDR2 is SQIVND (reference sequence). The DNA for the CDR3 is TGTGCCAGTAGTATGGGACAGGGGGATGGCTACACCTTC. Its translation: CASSMGQGDGYTF. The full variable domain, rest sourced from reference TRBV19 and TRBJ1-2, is DGGITQSPKYLFRKEGQNVTLSCEQNLNHDAMYWYRQDPGQGLRLIYYSQIVNDFQKGDIAEGYSVSREKKESFPLTVTSAQKNPTAFYLCASSMGQGDGYTFGSGTRLTVV.

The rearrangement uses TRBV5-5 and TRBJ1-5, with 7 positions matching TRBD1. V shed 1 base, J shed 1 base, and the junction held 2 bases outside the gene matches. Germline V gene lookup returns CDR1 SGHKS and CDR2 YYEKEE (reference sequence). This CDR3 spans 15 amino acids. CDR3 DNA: TGTGCCAGCAGCTTGACAGGGGAGAGCAATCAGCCCCAGCATTTT. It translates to CASSLTGESNQPQHF.

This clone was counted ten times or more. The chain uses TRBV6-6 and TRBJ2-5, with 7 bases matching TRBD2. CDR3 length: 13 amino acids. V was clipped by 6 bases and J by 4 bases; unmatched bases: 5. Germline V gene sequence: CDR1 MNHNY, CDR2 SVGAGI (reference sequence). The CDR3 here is CASREWGGETQYF. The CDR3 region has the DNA TGTGCCAGCAGGGAGTGGGGGGGAGAGACCCAGTACTTC.

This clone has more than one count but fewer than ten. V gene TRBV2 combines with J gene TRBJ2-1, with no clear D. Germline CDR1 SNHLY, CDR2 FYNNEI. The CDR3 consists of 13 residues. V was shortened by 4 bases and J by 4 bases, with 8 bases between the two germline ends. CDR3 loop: CASSADWYNEQFF. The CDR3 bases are TGTGCCAGCAGTGCTGACTGGTACAATGAGCAGTTCTTC.

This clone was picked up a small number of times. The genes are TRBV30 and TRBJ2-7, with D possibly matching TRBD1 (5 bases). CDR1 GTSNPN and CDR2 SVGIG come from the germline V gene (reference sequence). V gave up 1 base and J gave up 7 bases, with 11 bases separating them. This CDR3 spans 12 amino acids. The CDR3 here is CAWSAGRAEQYF. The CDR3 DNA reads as TGTGCCTGGAGTGCCGGCAGGGCTGAGCAGTACTTC. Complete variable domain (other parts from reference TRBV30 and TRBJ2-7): SQTIHQWPATLVQPVGSPLSLECTVEGTSNPNLYWYRQAAGRGLQLLFYSVGIGQISSEVPQNLSASRPQDRQFILSSKKLLLSDSGFYLCAWSAGRAEQYFGPGTRLTVT.

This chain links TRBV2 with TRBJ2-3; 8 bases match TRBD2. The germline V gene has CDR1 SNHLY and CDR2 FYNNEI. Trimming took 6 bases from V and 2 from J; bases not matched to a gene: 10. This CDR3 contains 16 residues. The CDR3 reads CASRGGAGVFTDTQYF. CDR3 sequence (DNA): TGTGCCAGCAGAGGTGGAGCGGGAGTCTTCACAGATACGCAGTATTTT.

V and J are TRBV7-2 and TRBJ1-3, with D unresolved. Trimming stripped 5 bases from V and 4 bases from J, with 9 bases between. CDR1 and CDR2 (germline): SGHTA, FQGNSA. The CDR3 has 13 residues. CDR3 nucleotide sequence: TGTGCCAGCAGCGCGAGCCCAGGAAACACCATATATTTT. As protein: CASSASPGNTIYF.

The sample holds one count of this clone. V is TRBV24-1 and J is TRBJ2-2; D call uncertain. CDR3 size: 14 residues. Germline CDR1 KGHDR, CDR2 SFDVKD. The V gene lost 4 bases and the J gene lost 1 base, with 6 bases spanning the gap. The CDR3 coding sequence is TGTGCCACCAGTGAGTTCAGGAACACCGGGGAGCTGTTTTTT. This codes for CATSEFRNTGELFF.

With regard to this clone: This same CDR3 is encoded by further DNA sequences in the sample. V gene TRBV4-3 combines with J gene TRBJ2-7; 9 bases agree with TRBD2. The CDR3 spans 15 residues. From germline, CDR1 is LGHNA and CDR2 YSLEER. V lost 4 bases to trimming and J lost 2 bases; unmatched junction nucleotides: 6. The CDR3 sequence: CASSLGAGGTYEQYF. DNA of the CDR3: TGCGCCAGCAGCCTAGGGGCGGGGGGGACCTACGAGCAGTACTTC.

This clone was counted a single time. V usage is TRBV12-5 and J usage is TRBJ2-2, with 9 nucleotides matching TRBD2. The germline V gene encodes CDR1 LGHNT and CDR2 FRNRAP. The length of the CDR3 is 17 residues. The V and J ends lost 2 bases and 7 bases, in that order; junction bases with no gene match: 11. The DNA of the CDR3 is TGTGCTAGTGGTTTGCAGGGGACTAGCTCCAGGCTCGGGGAGCTGTTTTTT. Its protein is CASGLQGTSSRLGELFF. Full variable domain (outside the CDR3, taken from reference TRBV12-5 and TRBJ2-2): DARVTQTPRHKVTEMGQEVTMRCQPILGHNTVFWYRQTMMQGLELLAYFRNRAPLDDSGMPKDRFSAEMPDATLATLKIQPSEPRDSAVYFCASGLQGTSSRLGELFFGEGSRLTVL.

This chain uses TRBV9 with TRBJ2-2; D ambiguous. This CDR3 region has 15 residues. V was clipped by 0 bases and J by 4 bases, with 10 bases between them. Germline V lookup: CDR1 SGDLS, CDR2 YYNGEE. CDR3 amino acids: CASSVETPGTGELFF. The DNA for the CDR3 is TGTGCCAGCAGCGTAGAGACCCCAGGCACCGGGGAGCTGTTTTTT.

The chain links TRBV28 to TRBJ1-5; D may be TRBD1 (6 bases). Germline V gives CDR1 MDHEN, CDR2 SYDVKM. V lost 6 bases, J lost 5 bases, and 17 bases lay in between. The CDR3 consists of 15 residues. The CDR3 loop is CASSRPGTIYQPQHF. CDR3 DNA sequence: TGTGCCAGCAGCCGCCCCGGGACAATCTATCAGCCCCAGCATTTT.

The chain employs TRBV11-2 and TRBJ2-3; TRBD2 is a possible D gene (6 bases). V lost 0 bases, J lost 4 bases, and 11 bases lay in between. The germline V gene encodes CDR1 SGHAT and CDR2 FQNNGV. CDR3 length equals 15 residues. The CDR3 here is CASSLDSGGSDTQYF. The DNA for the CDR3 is TGTGCCAGCAGCTTAGATAGCGGCGGCTCAGATACGCAGTATTTT. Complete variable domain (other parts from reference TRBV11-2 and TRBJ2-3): EAGVAQSPRYKIIEKRQSVAFWCNPISGHATLYWYQQILGQGPKLLIQFQNNGVVDDSQLPKDRFSAERLKGVDSTLKIQPAKLEDSAVYLCASSLDSGGSDTQYFGPGTRLTVL.

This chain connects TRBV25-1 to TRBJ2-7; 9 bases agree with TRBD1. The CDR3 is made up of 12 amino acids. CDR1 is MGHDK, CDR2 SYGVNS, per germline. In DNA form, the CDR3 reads TGTGAGCTTGGGGACAGGGACTACGAGCAGTACTTC. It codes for CELGDRDYEQYF.

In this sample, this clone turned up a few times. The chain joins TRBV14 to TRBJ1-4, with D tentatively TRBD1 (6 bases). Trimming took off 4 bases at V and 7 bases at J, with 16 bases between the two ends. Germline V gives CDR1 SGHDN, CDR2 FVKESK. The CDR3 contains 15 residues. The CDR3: CASSPLGAGSEKLFF. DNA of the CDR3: TGTGCCAGCAGCCCTTTGGGGGCAGGATCTGAAAAACTGTTTTTT.

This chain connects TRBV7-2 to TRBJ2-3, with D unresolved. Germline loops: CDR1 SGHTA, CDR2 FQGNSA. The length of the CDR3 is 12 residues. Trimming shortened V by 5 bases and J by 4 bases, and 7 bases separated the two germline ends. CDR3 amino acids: CASSTTADTQYF. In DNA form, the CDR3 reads TGTGCCAGCAGCACCACTGCAGATACGCAGTATTTT.

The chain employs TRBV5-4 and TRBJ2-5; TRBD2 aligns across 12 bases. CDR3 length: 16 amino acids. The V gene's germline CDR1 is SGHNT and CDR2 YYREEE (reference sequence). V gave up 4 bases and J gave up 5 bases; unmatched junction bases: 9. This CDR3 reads CASSLQLAGGQETQYF. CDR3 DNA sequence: TGTGCCAGCAGCCTTCAGCTAGCGGGAGGGCAGGAGACCCAGTACTTC.